This TCR beta chain was recovered during a study of T cell repertoires in cytomegalovirus infection. Overall study: Public TCR beta signatures marked donors with CMV infection and the matching HLA. Overall study results and limits: Within the response measured ex vivo, HLA-C-restricted CMV-specific TCR beta clonotypes were dominant. Cumulative public TCR beta family frequency identified CMV carriers with the relevant HLA.

Details on this clonotype: Its antigen is currently unknown. This may arise from a read error, as a much more abundant clone is one base away.

Via MiXCR, TCRdb re-called the reads, giving one row per CDR3 protein. The repertoire has fewer than 350,000 distinct CDR3 sequences, almost 30% of them found once; the top ten carry around 18%. This CDR3 is built from 11 residues. Germline values: CDR1 SGHAT, CDR2 FQNNGV. The V end was cut by 6 bases, the J end by 5 bases, with 7 bases between. Sequencing was performed on cultured PBMCs, taken from culture after CMV antigen stimulation. V is TRBV11-2 and J is TRBJ2-5; D uncertain. This clonotype originated in a human donor in good health (CMV status not recorded). Some clones in this sample may be carry-over from other donors' samples. The CDR3 loop is CASRRAETQYF. The CDR3 DNA is TGTGCCAGCAGACGGGCGGAGACCCAGTACTTC. Drawing the rest from reference TRBV11-2 and TRBJ2-5, the complete variable domain is EAGVAQSPRYKIIEKRQSVAFWCNPISGHATLYWYQQILGQGPKLLIQFQNNGVVDDSQLPKDRFSAERLKGVDSTLKIQPAKLEDSAVYLCASRRAETQYFGPGTRLLVL.